A selection of T cell receptor beta chains follows, all from one sample in a study of T-cell reconstitution after alpha-beta-depleted transplantation in children. TCRdb called the PCR reads again in MiXCR, with one record for every CDR3 protein. The table includes some 130,000 distinct CDR3 sequences, 8.5% to 10% detected once. The material sequenced was PBMCs, mostly from graft donor cells, taken 180 days after TCRalphabeta/CD19-depleted stem cell transplant. The receptors were gathered from a girl less than two years old who had a stem cell transplant for combined immunodeficiency, so the T cells may come from the graft donor. The conserved cysteine and the conserved F or W are not part of the CDR3 here. Each record gives: J gene, V gene, CDR3 protein.

J gene: TRBJ2-2; V gene: TRBV2; CDR3 protein: ASTLRQGGTGELF
J gene: TRBJ2-7; V gene: TRBV20-1; CDR3 protein: SAISSGPYEQY
J gene: TRBJ2-5; V gene: TRBV7-2; CDR3 protein: ASSLNSWGLGETQY
J gene: TRBJ1-2; V gene: TRBV4-3; CDR3 protein: ASSQDPASTGEGYT
J gene: TRBJ2-7; V gene: TRBV25-1; CDR3 protein: ASTPDRDNYEQY
J gene: TRBJ2-4; V gene: TRBV3-1; CDR3 protein: ASSPKVIQLLAKNIQY
J gene: TRBJ2-7; V gene: TRBV5-6; CDR3 protein: ASSSTLYEQY
J gene: TRBJ2-1; V gene: TRBV4-3; CDR3 protein: ASSHHGQGAYNEQF
J gene: TRBJ2-4; V gene: TRBV18; CDR3 protein: ASSDTGGDKNIQY
J gene: TRBJ2-1; V gene: TRBV28; CDR3 protein: ASRDRGQWYNEQF
J gene: TRBJ2-1; V gene: TRBV10-3; CDR3 protein: AISEPGFNNEQF
J gene: TRBJ2-5; V gene: TRBV10-3; CDR3 protein: AISESLGSSLGETQY
J gene: TRBJ2-6; V gene: TRBV20-1; CDR3 protein: SARDRFVSGANVLT
J gene: TRBJ2-1; V gene: TRBV9; CDR3 protein: ASSVGSGRAGNEQF
J gene: TRBJ2-5; V gene: TRBV5-1; CDR3 protein: ASSLVEKISGSPIGQY
J gene: TRBJ2-7; V gene: TRBV5-1; CDR3 protein: ASSPGLAGPYEQY
J gene: TRBJ2-7; V gene: TRBV20-1; CDR3 protein: SARDSGESSYEQY
J gene: TRBJ2-1; V gene: TRBV29-1; CDR3 protein: SVEGSSGGSYNEQF
J gene: TRBJ1-1; V gene: TRBV7-2; CDR3 protein: ASSGTHGGEAF
J gene: TRBJ2-7; V gene: TRBV15; CDR3 protein: ATSETSLLNYEQY
J gene: TRBJ2-1; V gene: TRBV27; CDR3 protein: ASRRVGSSYNEQF
J gene: TRBJ1-1; V gene: TRBV20-1; CDR3 protein: SARGDRVVGTEAF
J gene: TRBJ2-5; V gene: TRBV29-1; CDR3 protein: SVDRGVETQY
J gene: TRBJ2-7; V gene: TRBV7-9; CDR3 protein: ASSLVLRSEQY
J gene: TRBJ2-3; V gene: TRBV27; CDR3 protein: ASSPRDRVWTGTDTQY
J gene: TRBJ2-7; V gene: TRBV29-1; CDR3 protein: SAVTGPGGPYEQY
J gene: TRBJ2-7; V gene: TRBV29-1; CDR3 protein: SVYGTSGRLPYEQY
J gene: TRBJ1-2; V gene: TRBV6-2/TRBV6-3; CDR3 protein: ASSLRPAGGYT
J gene: TRBJ2-6; V gene: TRBV12-3/TRBV12-4; CDR3 protein: ASSVRGTGVPGANVLT
J gene: TRBJ2-3; V gene: TRBV5-4; CDR3 protein: ASSPHPGADTQY
J gene: TRBJ2-7; V gene: TRBV6-1; CDR3 protein: ASRRGRVGEQY
J gene: TRBJ2-1; V gene: TRBV15; CDR3 protein: ATSRAGVYYEQF
J gene: TRBJ1-6; V gene: TRBV20-1; CDR3 protein: SARDRGGNSPLH
J gene: TRBJ1-2; V gene: TRBV20-1; CDR3 protein: SAVDVYGYT
J gene: TRBJ2-1; V gene: TRBV2; CDR3 protein: ASRRLVAYNEQF
J gene: TRBJ2-7; V gene: TRBV19; CDR3 protein: ASRMGSEQY
J gene: TRBJ2-6; V gene: TRBV21-1; CDR3 protein: ASSKPSGSFANVLT
J gene: TRBJ2-1; V gene: TRBV6-5; CDR3 protein: ASKKSQGANYNEQF
J gene: TRBJ2-2; V gene: TRBV11-2; CDR3 protein: ASSPWSGGRTMNTGELF
J gene: TRBJ2-7; V gene: TRBV11-2; CDR3 protein: ASSLDRSDSYEQY
J gene: TRBJ2-7; V gene: TRBV28; CDR3 protein: ASSFGGLAGEQY
J gene: TRBJ2-1; V gene: TRBV5-1; CDR3 protein: ASHRASGSTNEQF
J gene: TRBJ2-7; V gene: TRBV6-5; CDR3 protein: ASSRDRGRYEQY
J gene: TRBJ1-1; V gene: TRBV5-1; CDR3 protein: ASSSTGGWTEAF
J gene: TRBJ2-7; V gene: TRBV3-1; CDR3 protein: ASSQALAGSYEHY
J gene: TRBJ2-7; V gene: TRBV12-3/TRBV12-4; CDR3 protein: ASHPRSSNEQY
J gene: TRBJ2-7; V gene: TRBV30; CDR3 protein: AWGSTGYEQY
J gene: TRBJ2-1; V gene: TRBV24-1; CDR3 protein: ATSDWYNGYNEQF
J gene: TRBJ1-3; V gene: TRBV9; CDR3 protein: ASSVGEDSGNTIY
J gene: TRBJ2-1; V gene: TRBV15; CDR3 protein: ASSPGVSYNEQF
J gene: TRBJ2-2; V gene: TRBV20-1; CDR3 protein: SARGNSGRAKAGELF